The 24 T cell receptor beta chains reported below all come from one sample, sequenced in a study of T cell responses to AZD1222 COVID-19 vaccine. Clones were sequenced by immunoSEQ multiplex PCR, and TCRdb holds only the in-frame ones, with some missing. The sample yields fewer than 75,000 clones, about 85% seen once. The sequences come from peripheral blood, collected on day 0 of AZD1222 vaccination. The receptors stem from an adult in good health.

The chain combines TRBV7-9 with TRBJ2-1, with D possibly TRBD2 on 6 matching bases. The CDR3 totals 14 residues. V was cut by 3 bases and J by 9 bases, with 15 bases left in between. Germline CDR1 SEHNR, CDR2 FQNEAQ (reference sequence). The CDR3 DNA is TGTGCCAGCAGCTTTGAGAGCGGGTCCCGTGAGCAGTTCTTC. This gives the protein CASSFESGSREQFF. The full variable domain, in which reference TRBV7-9 and TRBJ2-1 provide the parts outside the CDR3, is DTGVSQNPRHKITKRGQNVTFRCDPISEHNRLYWYRQTLGQGPEFLTYFQNEAQLEKSRLLSDRFSAERPKGSFSTLEIQRTEQGDSAMYLCASSFESGSREQFFGPGTRLTVL.

The gene calls are TRBV27 and TRBJ1-2; D remains ambiguous. In germline, CDR1 is MNHEY, CDR2 SMNVEV (reference sequence). The CDR3 extends over 15 amino acids. Trimming took 5 bases from V and 4 from J, leaving 17 bases between them. The DNA for the CDR3 is TGTGCCAGCAGTAAGATCGCGGCTGGCTCCTATGGCTACACCTTC. Protein product: CASSKIAAGSYGYTF.

The gene calls are TRBV5-8 and TRBJ2-1; TRBD2 agrees at 12 bases. The germline V gene has CDR1 SGHTS and CDR2 YDEGEE. V was pared by 1 base and J by 9 bases, with 14 bases of the junction left unmatched. The CDR3 has 18 residues. Here the CDR3 reads CASSLSLAGGLLPVEQFF. For the CDR3, the DNA is TGTGCCAGCAGCTTGTCACTAGCGGGGGGTCTTCTCCCGGTTGAGCAGTTCTTC.

This clone was detected only a few times. The V gene is TRBV18, the J gene TRBJ2-2; D remains unclear. Germline values: CDR1 KGHSH, CDR2 LQKENI. This CDR3 region has 12 residues. The V gene lost 6 bases and the J gene lost 0 bases, with 2 bases spanning the gap. The chain's CDR3 is CASSTNTGELFF. CDR3 bases: TGTGCCAGCTCCACGAACACCGGGGAGCTGTTTTTT.

The chain employs TRBV6-5 and TRBJ1-6, with D unclear. V lost 0 bases and J 10 bases, leaving 13 bases between the germline ends. This CDR3 comprises 15 residues. CDR1 and CDR2 from the germline V gene are MNHEY and SVGAGI. The CDR3: CASSYSSGSGSPLHF. CDR3 DNA: TGTGCCAGCAGTTACTCTTCGGGTTCCGGATCACCCCTCCACTTT.

CDR3 loop: CASSFTEGWGGEQYF. The CDR3 DNA sequence: TGTGCCAGCAGTTTCACGGAGGGGTGGGGAGGCGAGCAGTACTTC. The chain combines TRBV27 with TRBJ2-7; possibly TRBD2 for D (6 bases). The CDR3 consists of 15 residues. The germline CDR1 and CDR2 sequences are MNHEY and SMNVEV (reference sequence). With 3 bases removed from V and 6 bases from J, the gap between germline ends came to 18 bases.

The genes are TRBV30 and TRBJ1-5, with TRBD1 identical over 11 bases. This CDR3 has 15 amino acids. V was pared by 2 bases and J by 11 bases, with 11 bases of the junction left unmatched. The V gene's germline CDR1 is GTSNPN and CDR2 SVGIG (reference sequence). Written as DNA, the CDR3 is TGTGCCTGGAGTCGGGGGACAGGGGGGTTAGGGGCCCAGCATTTT. This sequence encodes CAWSRGTGGLGAQHF.

V usage is TRBV4-1 and J usage is TRBJ2-7, with D maybe TRBD1 (5 bases). CDR1 is MGHRA and CDR2 is YSYEKL in the germline V gene. The length of the CDR3 is 15 residues. Trimming cost V 5 bases and J 3 bases, with 17 bases left between them. The CDR3 DNA reads as TGCGCCAGCAGCACCCTTCCACAGGAAAGCTACGAGCAGTACTTC. Its translation: CASSTLPQESYEQYF.

The chain combines TRBV2 with TRBJ1-1, with TRBD1 as a possible D gene (5 bases). Trimming took off 7 bases at V and 0 bases at J, with 12 bases between the two ends. This CDR3 is built from 14 residues. The V gene's germline CDR1 is SNHLY and CDR2 FYNNEI. The CDR3 DNA reads as TGTGCCAGCACCCAACGGGGGGTGAACACTGAAGCTTTCTTT. This codes for CASTQRGVNTEAFF. Drawing the rest from reference TRBV2 and TRBJ1-1, the complete variable domain is EPEVTQTPSHQVTQMGQEVILRCVPISNHLYFYWYRQILGQKVEFLVSFYNNEISEKSEIFDDQFSVERPDGSNFTLKIRSTKLEDSAMYFCASTQRGVNTEAFFGQGTRLTVV.

The gene calls are TRBV6-5 and TRBJ1-1; possible D gene TRBD1, 5 bases. There are 10 residues in the CDR3. V was clipped by 6 bases and J by 8 bases, with 7 bases between them. The V gene's germline CDR1 is MNHEY and CDR2 SVGAGI. CDR3: CASRTVEAFF. The DNA for the CDR3 is TGTGCCAGCAGGACAGTCGAAGCTTTCTTT.

The rearrangement joins TRBV5-4 to TRBJ1-4; 7 positions match TRBD1. This CDR3 has 15 residues. J gave up 7 bases and V 2 bases, and 8 bases lay outside the gene matches. CDR1 is SGHNT and CDR2 is YYREEE in the germline V gene (reference sequence). Written as DNA, the CDR3 is TGTGCCAGCAGCTTTTTGACAGGGAAGGGTGAAAAACTGTTTTTT. It yields the protein CASSFLTGKGEKLFF. Variable domain in full (rest from reference TRBV5-4 and TRBJ1-4): ETGVTQSPTHLIKTRGQQVTLRCSSQSGHNTVSWYQQALGQGPQFIFQYYREEENGRGNFPPRFSGLQFPNYSSELNVNALELDDSALYLCASSFLTGKGEKLFFGSGTQLSVL.

The rearrangement uses TRBV7-3 and TRBJ2-1; D is possibly TRBD2 (5 bases). The length of the CDR3 is 14 residues. Trimming pared 2 bases from V and 4 bases from J, leaving 9 bases between. Germline CDR1 SGHTA, CDR2 FQGTGA. CDR3 DNA: TGTGCCAGCAGCTTATCAGCGGCGTACAATGAGCAGTTCTTC. This codes for CASSLSAAYNEQFF.

This rearrangement joins TRBV9 to TRBJ2-3; D tentatively fits TRBD1 or TRBD2 (5 bases each). Trimming cost V 3 bases and J 0 bases, with 17 bases left between them. This CDR3 is 17 amino acids long. The germline CDR1 and CDR2 sequences are SGDLS and YYNGEE. The CDR3 nucleotides read TGTGCCAGCAGCGAGAGGGGAACCTCTCCCAGCACAGATACGCAGTATTTT. Translating it yields CASSERGTSPSTDTQYF.

V usage is TRBV27 and J usage is TRBJ2-5; the D is unclear. V gave up 5 bases and J gave up 4 bases, with 14 bases separating them. Germline CDR1 and CDR2: MNHEY and SMNVEV (reference sequence). CDR3 length: 14 residues. CDR3 amino acids: CASSRQDWRETQYF. CDR3 DNA: TGTGCCAGCAGTAGACAAGACTGGAGAGAGACCCAGTACTTC.

There are a few counts of this clone. The J gene is TRBJ2-5, the V gene TRBV18, with D unclear. Germline V gene sequence: CDR1 KGHSH, CDR2 LQKENI. CDR3 size: 15 residues. Trimming pared 5 bases from V and 2 bases from J, leaving 15 bases between. CDR3 loop: CASSNDVGQQETQYF. The DNA for the CDR3 is TGTGCCAGCTCAAACGATGTAGGGCAGCAAGAGACCCAGTACTTC.

The V and J genes are TRBV6-5 and TRBJ1-5; possible D gene TRBD1, 6 bases. Per the germline V gene, CDR1 is MNHEY and CDR2 is SVGAGI. The V gene lost 5 bases and the J gene lost 6 bases, with 17 bases spanning the gap. CDR3 length equals 15 residues. In DNA, the CDR3 is TGTGCCAGCAGTCCCACGCGGGGAGGGGGTCAGCCCCAGCATTTT. Residues: CASSPTRGGGQPQHF.

The gene calls are TRBV14 and TRBJ1-4; 8 positions match TRBD1. Losses at the gene ends were 4 bases for V and 3 bases for J; bases not matched to a gene: 4. Germline V gene lookup returns CDR1 SGHDN and CDR2 FVKESK. This CDR3 is built from 15 residues. The CDR3 spells CASSRGQGANEKLFF. CDR3 DNA sequence: TGTGCCAGCAGCCGCGGACAGGGTGCTAATGAAAAACTGTTTTTT.

The rearrangement links TRBV7-8 to TRBJ1-5; 9 positions agree with TRBD1. J was trimmed by 8 bases and V by 3 bases; bases with no gene match: 8. The germline V gene encodes CDR1 SGHVS and CDR2 FQNEAQ. The CDR3 runs to 15 residues. The CDR3 protein is CASSLYRTGGEPQHF. CDR3 in DNA: TGTGCCAGCAGCTTGTACCGAACAGGGGGCGAGCCCCAGCATTTT.

This sequence joins TRBV7-9 and TRBJ2-7; D possibly corresponds to TRBD1 (6 bases). The CDR3 extends over 15 amino acids. The germline V gene has CDR1 SEHNR and CDR2 FQNEAQ (reference sequence). V gave up 5 bases and J gave up 3 bases, with 17 bases separating them. The CDR3 spells CASSLSLGQSYEQYF. The DNA of the CDR3 is TGTGCCAGCAGCCTCTCCTTAGGACAGAGCTACGAGCAGTACTTC.

V and J are TRBV6-5 and TRBJ1-5; the D gene is possibly TRBD1 (6 bases). This CDR3 is built from 15 residues. V lost 5 bases to trimming and J lost 4 bases, with 15 bases between them. Germline CDR1 and CDR2: MNHEY and SVGAGI. The CDR3 loop reads CASSKQGQGNQPQHF. The CDR3 DNA reads as TGTGCCAGCAGTAAACAGGGCCAGGGGAATCAGCCCCAGCATTTT.

This clone turned up a few times. V and J are TRBV25-1 and TRBJ1-5; D not resolved. The CDR3 is 15 residues long. Germline V gene sequence: CDR1 MGHDK, CDR2 SYGVNS. Trimming removed 4 bases at V and 0 bases at J, with 10 bases between. The CDR3 nucleotides are TGTGCCAGCAGTGGAGGCCCCGCTAGCAATCAGCCCCAGCATTTT. Its protein product is CASSGGPASNQPQHF. Full variable domain (missing parts from reference TRBV25-1 and TRBJ1-5): EADIYQTPRYLVIGTGKKITLECSQTMGHDKMYWYQQDPGMELHLIHYSYGVNSTEKGDLSSESTVSRIRTEHFPLTLESARPSHTSQYLCASSGGPASNQPQHFGDGTRLSIL.

This rearrangement joins TRBV2 to TRBJ1-5; weak D call: TRBD1 (5 bases). CDR1 is SNHLY, CDR2 FYNNEI, per germline. With 4 bases removed from V and 4 bases from J, the gap between germline ends came to 14 bases. CDR3 size: 15 residues. The CDR3 sequence is CASSASQGPNQPQHF. CDR3 bases: TGTGCCAGCAGTGCGTCCCAGGGCCCTAATCAGCCCCAGCATTTT.

The gene calls are TRBV4-1 and TRBJ2-5; D is ambiguous. The V gene's germline CDR1 is MGHRA and CDR2 YSYEKL. This CDR3 region has 14 residues. V shed 4 bases and J shed 1 base, with 10 bases lying between them. CDR3 DNA sequence: TGCGCCAGCAGCCCTCAGGAGAGCCAAGAGACCCAGTACTTC. This sequence encodes CASSPQESQETQYF.

This clone appeared a single time. V gene TRBV28 combines with J gene TRBJ2-2; 7 bases are a match to TRBD2. Unmatched junction bases numbered 7, after V lost 6 bases and J lost 6 bases. Germline-derived CDR1 and CDR2 are MDHEN and SYDVKM. The CDR3 has 14 residues. This CDR3 reads CASRKTSLPGELFF. The CDR3 DNA reads TGTGCCAGCAGGAAGACTAGCCTCCCCGGGGAGCTGTTTTTT.